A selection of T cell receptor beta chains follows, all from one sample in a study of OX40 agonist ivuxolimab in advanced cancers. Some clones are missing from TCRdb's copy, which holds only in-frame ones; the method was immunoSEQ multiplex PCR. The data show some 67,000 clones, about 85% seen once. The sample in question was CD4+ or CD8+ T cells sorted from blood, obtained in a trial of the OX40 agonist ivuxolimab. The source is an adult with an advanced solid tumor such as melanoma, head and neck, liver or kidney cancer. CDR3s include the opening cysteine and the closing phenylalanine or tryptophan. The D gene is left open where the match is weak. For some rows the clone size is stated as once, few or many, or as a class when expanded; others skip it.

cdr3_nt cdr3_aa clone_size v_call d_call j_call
TGCGCCAGCAGCCCGGACAGGGGGTTAGAGACCCAGTACTTC CASSPDRGLETQYF - TRBV5-1 TRBD1 TRBJ2-5
TGTGCCAGTAGTTCTCGACAGGGATATGGTGAAGCTTTCTTT CASSSRQGYGEAFF - TRBV19 TRBD1 TRBJ1-1
TGTGCCAGCAGCCCCAGACGGGACGCAACTAATGAAAAACTGTTTTTT CASSPRRDATNEKLFF - TRBV7-9 - TRBJ1-4
TGTGCCATCAGGGGGACAGGGAGGGCCTCACCCCTCCACTTT CAIRGTGRASPLHF - TRBV10-3 TRBD1 TRBJ1-6
TGTGCCTGGAGAGCCGGGACACTCCGCAATCAGCCCCAGCATTTT CAWRAGTLRNQPQHF - TRBV30 - TRBJ1-5
TGTGCCAGCATTTCGAGGGAGAATCAGCCCCAGCATTTT CASISRENQPQHF few TRBV6-5 - TRBJ1-5
TGTGCCAGCAGGCCAGACTTAAACACCATATATTTT CASRPDLNTIYF - TRBV2 - TRBJ1-3
TGTGCCAGCAGCCCATGGACAGGGGGCAACGAGCAGTACTTC CASSPWTGGNEQYF - TRBV7-2 TRBD1 TRBJ2-7
TGTGCCAGCTCACCACGTGAATCTGCCTACGAGCAGTACTTC CASSPRESAYEQYF few TRBV18 - TRBJ2-7
TGCGCCAGCAGCCCGGGACTTTCAACTAATGAAAAACTGTTTTTT CASSPGLSTNEKLFF - TRBV5-1 - TRBJ1-4
TGTGCCAGCAGTGAATCCCTAGCGGGGGGTCATACGCAGTATTTT CASSESLAGGHTQYF - TRBV2 TRBD2 TRBJ2-3
TGTGCCAGCAGCCCAGGACAGGGGGCATCCGGGGAGCTGTTTTTT CASSPGQGASGELFF - TRBV5-4 TRBD1 TRBJ2-2
TGTGCCAGCTCTCTTTCGAGTCGTACAGATACGCAGTATTTT CASSLSSRTDTQYF - TRBV18 - TRBJ2-3
TGTGCCAGCTGTCCTGGAGCGCTCATGGGAGTCGATACGCAGTATTTT CASCPGALMGVDTQYF - TRBV2 - TRBJ2-3
TGTGCCATACTAGCGGGACAAGAGACCCAGTACTTC CAILAGQETQYF once TRBV6-1 TRBD2 TRBJ2-5
TGCGCCAGCAGCAAAACCGGCGGGGGGGCAAGCACAGATACGCAGTATTTT CASSKTGGGASTDTQYF - TRBV5-1 TRBD2 TRBJ2-3
TGTGCCAGCAGCCCCGGACAGGGGTGGACTGAAGCTTTCTTT CASSPGQGWTEAFF few TRBV14 TRBD1 TRBJ1-1
TGCGCCAGCAGCCCCAGGGGACAGGGTAGACGTTGGGGTAATGAGCAGTTCTTC CASSPRGQGRRWGNEQFF - TRBV5-1 TRBD1 TRBJ2-1
TGTGCCAGCAGCCGGGAGTTTGAGCAGTTCTTC CASSREFEQFF - TRBV7-9 - TRBJ2-1
TGCGCCAGCAGCCAAAGGTTCGGGGGAGGCTACACCTTC CASSQRFGGGYTF - TRBV4-1 - TRBJ1-2
TGTGCCAGCAGCCCGGGGCGGTACGAGCAGTACTTC CASSPGRYEQYF once TRBV7-2 - TRBJ2-7
TGTGCCAGCAGCGGAGGTTCACGAGGGGATACGCAGTATTTT CASSGGSRGDTQYF once TRBV9 - TRBJ2-3
TGTGCCAGCAGCTTGGCGAAGGGGGCTTCACCCCTCCACTTT CASSLAKGASPLHF - TRBV11-2 TRBD1 TRBJ1-6
TGTGCCAGCAGCTTGGAGGGGTCTTATGGCTACACCTTC CASSLEGSYGYTF - TRBV5-6 - TRBJ1-2
TGTGCCAGCAGCTTCACGCGATCCGGGGAGCTGTTTTTT CASSFTRSGELFF once TRBV7-2 - TRBJ2-2
TGTGCCAGCAGCCGACTACACGGGGGCAGCACTGAAGCTTTCTTT CASSRLHGGSTEAFF - TRBV9 - TRBJ1-1
TGTGCCAGCAGCCAAGATTGGGAGGGGGGGCCCGTCGAGCAGTACTTC CASSQDWEGGPVEQYF - TRBV4-2 - TRBJ2-7